The 30 T cell receptor beta chains below come from one sample, sequenced in a study of response to subunit inactivated influenza vaccine. Each CDR3 protein is one row after TCRdb ran MiXCR on the RT-PCR reads. The table lists approximately 730,000 distinct CDR3 sequences, about 14% of them singletons, with around 6.5% in the top ten. The material sequenced was PBMCs from blood, taken approximately 15 days before vaccination. These receptors all stem from a man aged 45-65 years who received an inactivated influenza vaccine.

The chain uses TRBV12-3 or TRBV12-4 and TRBJ1-1; D is undetermined. CDR3 size: 11 residues. Trimming took off 4 bases at V and 10 bases at J, with 10 bases between the two ends. CDR3 coding DNA: TGTGCCAGCAGTTCCCGGCGGGCAGCTTTCTTT. Its protein is CASSSRRAAFF.

This clonotype was seen a handful of times. The chain recombines TRBV20-1 with TRBJ2-7; 8 bases fit TRBD2. The trim removed 6 bases at V and 1 base at J, leaving 8 bases unmatched. The CDR3 has 14 residues. Germline V CDR1 and CDR2: DFQATT, SNEGSKA (reference sequence). The CDR3 region has the DNA TGCAGTGCCCCAGAGACTAGCGTTTCCTACGAGCAGTACTTC. Translating it yields CSAPETSVSYEQYF.

In this sample, this clonotype turned up a few times. The chain employs TRBV9 and TRBJ2-7, with TRBD1 matching 12 bases. Per the germline V gene, CDR1 is SGDLS and CDR2 is YYNGEE. Unmatched junction bases numbered 7, after V lost 2 bases and J lost 7 bases. This CDR3 has 15 amino acids. CDR3 in amino acids: CASSVGTGGLLEQYF. CDR3 bases: TGTGCCAGCAGCGTCGGGACAGGGGGCCTATTGGAGCAGTACTTC.

With respect to this clonotype: Relative to the germline gene, one junction end is altered; a read error may explain this. The chain links TRBV4-2 to TRBJ2-5; maybe TRBD2 (5 bases). The CDR3 is made up of 20 amino acids. The germline V gene has CDR1 LGHNA and CDR2 YNFKEQ. Written as DNA, the CDR3 is TGTGCCATCGGCCCCGGGATCCTGTGCTGGGCCTTACTTTACCAAGAGGCCCAGTACTTC. Encoded protein: CAIGPGILCWALLYQEAQYF.

This rearrangement joins TRBV4-1 to TRBJ2-7; D gene uncertain. V was cut by 1 base and J by 1 base, with 11 bases left in between. Germline CDR1 MGHRA, CDR2 YSYEKL. The CDR3 contains 15 residues. CDR3 sequence reads: CASSQVRFRSYEQYF. In nucleotides, the CDR3 is TGCGCCAGCAGCCAAGTTCGGTTCCGTTCCTACGAGCAGTACTTC.

The chain has TRBV6-5 and TRBJ2-5; 9 bases line up with TRBD2. Unmatched junction bases numbered 10, after V lost 0 bases and J lost 5 bases. This CDR3 is built from 17 residues. CDR1 and CDR2 (germline): MNHEY, SVGAGI. CDR3 protein: CASSYSTSGPYEETQYF. The CDR3 DNA follows: TGTGCCAGCAGTTACTCGACTAGCGGTCCTTACGAGGAGACCCAGTACTTC.

The chain is built from TRBV18 and TRBJ2-3, with TRBD2 matching over 11 bases. Trimming at V came to 6 bases and at J to 4 bases, leaving 9 bases not matched to a gene. Germline CDR1 KGHSH, CDR2 LQKENI. This CDR3 contains 16 residues. DNA for the CDR3: TGTGCCAGCTCCCGGGGGACTAGCGGATTGCCAGATACGCAGTATTTT. The encoded protein is CASSRGTSGLPDTQYF.

This clonotype has just one count. The rearrangement uses TRBV7-2 and TRBJ2-7; 7 bases align to TRBD1. This CDR3 is 13 amino acids long. CDR1 and CDR2 (germline): SGHTA, FQGNSA. V shed 6 bases, J shed 2 bases, and the junction held 4 bases outside the gene matches. CDR3 nucleotides: TGTGCCAGCAGGGGACAGATCGCCTACGAGCAGTACTTC. Protein: CASRGQIAYEQYF.

A few counts support this clonotype. The chain uses TRBV12-3 or TRBV12-4 and TRBJ1-1; no clear D. This CDR3 contains 13 residues. V was shortened by 3 bases and J by 3 bases, with 8 bases between the two germline ends. CDR3 region: CASSFNGDTEAFF. Written as DNA, the CDR3 is TGTGCCAGCAGTTTCAATGGAGACACTGAAGCTTTCTTT.

This clonotype was detected ten times or more. The J gene is TRBJ2-1, the V gene TRBV20-1; D is unclear. This CDR3 has 13 amino acids. Germline V gene lookup returns CDR1 DFQATT and CDR2 SNEGSKA (reference sequence). V lost 2 bases to trimming and J lost 6 bases, with 11 bases between them. CDR3 coding DNA: TGCAGTGCTAGAACGTACAAATCCAATGAGCAGTTCTTC. Protein sequence: CSARTYKSNEQFF.

This clonotype was seen a few times. The chain joins TRBV5-1 to TRBJ2-2, with 12 bases fitting TRBD2. This CDR3 is built from 18 residues. J was trimmed by 5 bases and V by 4 bases; bases with no gene match: 12. CDR1 is SGHRS, CDR2 YFSETQ, per germline. CDR3 residues: CASSPNLAGGPTTGELFF. The CDR3 region has the DNA TGCGCCAGCAGCCCCAACCTAGCGGGAGGGCCTACTACCGGGGAGCTGTTTTTT.

The gene calls are TRBV10-3 and TRBJ2-5; TRBD1 agrees at 7 bases. The CDR3 length is 16 residues. After removal of 0 bases from V and 5 bases from J, the junction contained 9 bases not matched to a gene. Germline CDR1 ENHRY, CDR2 SYGVKD. The CDR3 DNA is TGTGCCATCAGTGAGTCAGGGACAGCGGTCGGGGAGACCCAGTACTTC. It specifies CAISESGTAVGETQYF.

At least ten counts were recorded for this clonotype. The rearrangement joins TRBV15 to TRBJ2-2; possible D gene TRBD2, 6 bases. The CDR3 length is 15 residues. Germline assignment: CDR1 LNHNV and CDR2 YYDKDF (reference sequence). The V end was cut by 5 bases, the J end by 3 bases, with 13 bases between. The DNA for the CDR3 is TGTGCCACCAGCCTGGGACTGCCTCACACCGGGGAGCTGTTTTTT. It specifies CATSLGLPHTGELFF.

In this sample, this clonotype turned up a few times. This sequence joins TRBV4-2 and TRBJ1-2; maybe TRBD1 (6 bases). In germline, CDR1 is LGHNA, CDR2 YNFKEQ. The CDR3 extends over 16 amino acids. V lost 3 bases and J lost 2, with 16 bases in between. The CDR3 loop is CASSQSVGAANYGYTF. In DNA form, the CDR3 reads TGTGCCAGCAGCCAGTCTGTGGGGGCAGCCAACTATGGCTACACCTTC.

About this clonotype itself: A much larger clone is a single base away; this may be a read error. The chain carries TRBV20-1 and TRBJ1-2; 7 nucleotides align to TRBD1. Germline-derived CDR1 and CDR2 are DFQATT and SNEGSKA (reference sequence). The CDR3 has 13 amino acids. CDR3 loop: CSADVQGRDGYIF. DNA of the CDR3: TGCAGTGCCGATGTACAGGGGAGGGATGGCTACATCTTC.

V gene TRBV7-2 combines with J gene TRBJ1-4, with D uncertain. Germline V gene sequence: CDR1 SGHTA, CDR2 FQGNSA. The CDR3 consists of 14 residues. V was trimmed by 4 bases and J by 7 bases, leaving 13 bases between them. CDR3 residues: CASSSGSLSEKLFF. For the CDR3, the DNA is TGTGCCAGCAGCTCCGGTTCCCTGAGTGAAAAACTGTTTTTT.

V is TRBV29-1 and J is TRBJ2-1, with D maybe TRBD2 (7 bases). The CDR3 runs 14 residues. Germline V CDR1 and CDR2: SQVTM, ANQGSEA. V was trimmed by 7 bases and J by 6 bases, leaving 19 bases between them. The CDR3 protein is CSASHSRGGNEQFF. The CDR3 region has the DNA TGCAGCGCTTCCCATTCAAGGGGGGGCAATGAGCAGTTCTTC.

V and J are TRBV4-3 and TRBJ1-6; D gene uncertain. This CDR3 contains 16 residues. In germline, CDR1 is LGHNA, CDR2 YSLEER. V lost 7 bases and J 0 bases, leaving 13 bases between the germline ends. CDR3 region: CASNKGGSSYNSPLHF. Written as DNA, the CDR3 is TGCGCCAGCAATAAGGGCGGGAGCTCCTATAATTCACCCCTCCACTTT.

The chain couples TRBV4-2 to TRBJ2-5; D may be TRBD1 (5 bases). Trimming stripped 0 bases from V and 5 bases from J, with 10 bases between. The CDR3 sequence is 14 residues long. CDR1 is LGHNA, CDR2 YNFKEQ, per germline. This CDR3 reads CASSQEQGLETQYF. The CDR3 DNA is TGTGCCAGCAGCCAAGAGCAGGGTTTGGAGACCCAGTACTTC.

The sample holds a few counts of this clonotype. The chain has TRBV11-2 and TRBJ1-3, with 7 bases lining up with TRBD1. Germline values: CDR1 SGHAT, CDR2 FQNNGV. Trimming at V came to 5 bases and at J to 4 bases, leaving 11 bases not matched to a gene. This CDR3 is 16 amino acids long. The CDR3 loop reads CASSVTPGTVGNTIYF. The CDR3 DNA reads as TGTGCCAGCAGCGTCACGCCCGGGACAGTGGGAAACACCATATATTTT.

This sequence joins TRBV12-1 and TRBJ1-3; the DNA was not used to check the table's D call, TRBD1. TRBV12-1 has pseudogene status. This CDR3 has 18 residues. Here the CDR3 DNA reads TGTGCCAGCAGCCCCCGGGACAGCAGCTCTCGGAATGGAAACACCATATATTTT. As protein: CASSPRDSSSRNGNTIYF.

Only a few counts were recorded for this clonotype. The genes are TRBV6-2 or TRBV6-3 and TRBJ1-3; TRBD1 aligns across 8 bases. CDR1 MNHEY and CDR2 SVGEGT come from the germline V gene. J gave up 0 bases and V 6 bases, and 13 bases lay outside the gene matches. The CDR3 is made up of 18 amino acids. The chain's CDR3 is CASSPRSGQGISGNTIYF. The CDR3 DNA follows: TGTGCCAGCAGCCCGAGGAGCGGACAGGGCATCTCTGGAAACACCATATATTTT.

CDR3 residues: CASSQENRRTTEQYF. DNA for the CDR3: TGTGCCAGCAGCCAAGAAAACCGAAGGACCACCGAGCAGTACTTC. This chain uses TRBV3-1 with TRBJ2-7; D is undetermined. Germline CDR1 is LGHDT and CDR2 is YNNKEL (reference sequence). V was trimmed by 0 bases and J by 6 bases, leaving 15 bases between them. The CDR3 is 15 amino acids.

The chain couples TRBV7-8 to TRBJ1-6; D possibly corresponds to TRBD1 (5 bases). Germline V gene data show CDR1 as SGHVS and CDR2 as FQNEAQ. V was cut by 2 bases and J by 3 bases, with 8 bases left in between. The CDR3 is 15 residues long. CDR3 residues: CASSLSGIYNSPLHF. CDR3 nucleotides: TGTGCCAGCAGCTTATCAGGGATCTATAATTCACCCCTCCACTTT.

This clonotype appeared a few times. This chain uses TRBV20-1 with TRBJ1-6; no definite D call. Trimming stripped 6 bases from V and 5 bases from J, with 17 bases between. The CDR3 is 15 residues long. The V gene's germline CDR1 is DFQATT and CDR2 SNEGSKA (reference sequence). CDR3 sequence reads: CSAAWGGKDNSPLHF. CDR3 bases: TGCAGTGCGGCCTGGGGAGGAAAGGATAATTCACCCCTCCACTTT.

This clonotype was seen at least ten times. V gene TRBV29-1 combines with J gene TRBJ1-1; D unresolved. The CDR3 runs to 11 residues. Germline V gene lookup returns CDR1 SQVTM and CDR2 ANQGSEA. V was cut by 7 bases and J by 4 bases, with 10 bases left in between. The CDR3 sequence: CSANAGTEAFF. The CDR3 nucleotides are TGCAGCGCCAACGCGGGCACTGAAGCTTTCTTT. Full variable domain (outside the CDR3, taken from reference TRBV29-1 and TRBJ1-1): SAVISQKPSRDICQRGTSLTIQCQVDSQVTMMFWYRQQPGQSLTLIATANQGSEATYESGFVIDKFPISRPNLTFSTLTVSNMSPEDSSIYLCSANAGTEAFFGQGTRLTVV.

This chain joins TRBV7-9 and TRBJ2-7; D is uncertain. The germline V gene has CDR1 SEHNR and CDR2 FQNEAQ (reference sequence). CDR3 size: 12 residues. Trimming removed 6 bases at V and 7 bases at J, with 13 bases between. The CDR3 reads CASSSYQDEQYF. CDR3 in DNA: TGTGCCAGCAGTTCTTATCAGGATGAGCAGTACTTC.

This clonotype was seen only a few times. The chain combines TRBV20-1 with TRBJ2-1; D is undetermined. The CDR3 contains 12 residues. Germline assignment: CDR1 DFQATT and CDR2 SNEGSKA (reference sequence). V lost 3 bases and J 8 bases, leaving 11 bases between the germline ends. CDR3 DNA sequence: TGCAGTGCTAGGGGGTCCGTGGATGAGCAGTTCTTC. Amino acid sequence: CSARGSVDEQFF.

This chain links TRBV7-9 with TRBJ2-5; 7 bases map to TRBD2. Germline V CDR1 and CDR2: SEHNR, FQNEAQ (reference sequence). The CDR3 totals 17 residues. The V and J ends lost 5 bases and 4 bases, in that order; junction bases with no gene match: 16. CDR3 coding DNA: TGTGCCAGCAGCACGCGCCCCGGGGAGGGCCATGTAGAGACCCAGTACTTC. Amino acid sequence: CASSTRPGEGHVETQYF.

Only a few counts were recorded for this clonotype. This chain uses TRBV12-3 or TRBV12-4 with TRBJ1-1, with D maybe TRBD1 (5 bases). V was shortened by 2 bases and J by 4 bases, with 14 bases between the two germline ends. The length of the CDR3 is 15 residues. CDR3 bases: TGTGCCAGCAGTTTATATATGTCTGGGGGCACTGAAGCTTTCTTT. Encoded protein: CASSLYMSGGTEAFF.